The 20 T cell receptor beta chains below all came from one sample that was sequenced in a study of blood T cells in healthy people across ages. For the second PCR, which ran for about 7 to 11 cycles, a sample-barcoded 5' primer and a J-beta primer mix were used. TCRdb re-derived calls from the 5' RACE reads in MiXCR, one entry per CDR3 protein. The sample shows about a million distinct CDR3 sequences, roughly 48% of them seen only once. Sequences were obtained from blood. The source of these receptors is a man aged 30 to 45 in good health.

The rearrangement joins TRBV5-6 to TRBJ2-1; D unclear. The DNA end is a closer match to TRBJ2-7, so the J assignment may be wrong. This CDR3 is built from 13 residues. Per germline, CDR1 SGHDT and CDR2 YYEEEE. CDR3 coding DNA: TGTGCCAGCAGCCGTGAGAGTTACAATGAGCAGTACTTC. This sequence encodes CASSRESYNEQYF.

The chain combines TRBV6-5 with TRBJ2-3; 15 positions match TRBD2. The CDR3 sequence is 18 residues long. Germline CDR1 and CDR2: MNHEY and SVGAGI. V lost 2 bases to trimming and J lost 0 bases; unmatched junction nucleotides: 3. The CDR3: CASSYGTSGGTSTDTQYF. The CDR3 coding sequence is TGTGCCAGCAGTTACGGGACTAGCGGGGGGACTAGCACAGATACGCAGTATTTT.

This sequence joins TRBV28 and TRBJ2-5; TRBD1 aligns across 7 bases. With V trimmed by 3 bases and J by 13 bases, 11 bases remained unmatched. The CDR3 totals 13 residues. The germline gives CDR1 MDHEN, CDR2 SYDVKM. The CDR3, as DNA: TGTGCCAGCAGTTTGAGGGGGCGAGGCTCAGTGTACTTC. As protein: CASSLRGRGSVYF.

DNA of the CDR3: TGTGCCTGGAGCAGACAGAATTCACCCCTCCACTTT. The encoded protein is CAWSRQNSPLHF. This chain joins TRBV30 and TRBJ1-6; the D gene is possibly TRBD1 (5 bases). The CDR3 has 12 residues. Germline V gene lookup returns CDR1 GTSNPN and CDR2 SVGIG (reference sequence). Trimming removed 3 bases at V and 7 bases at J, with 7 bases between.

The chain combines TRBV4-3 with TRBJ2-3; D not certain. CDR1 LGHNA and CDR2 YSLEER come from the germline V gene. The CDR3 is made up of 14 amino acids. V lost 4 bases and J 5 bases, leaving 13 bases between the germline ends. The chain's CDR3 is CASSRGKGLDTQYF. CDR3 DNA sequence: TGCGCCAGCAGCCGAGGAAAAGGTCTAGATACGCAGTATTTT.

The rearrangement uses TRBV7-9 and TRBJ1-2, with D tentatively TRBD1 (6 bases). Trimming took off 2 bases at V and 7 bases at J, with 11 bases between the two ends. This CDR3 spans 13 amino acids. CDR1 is SEHNR and CDR2 is FQNEAQ in the germline V gene (reference sequence). CDR3 region: CASSLSGALGYTF. As DNA, the CDR3 is TGTGCCAGCAGCTTATCGGGGGCGCTTGGCTACACCTTC.

The chain couples TRBV9 to TRBJ2-2; the D gene could be TRBD1 or TRBD2 (5 bases each). Trimming stripped 2 bases from V and 3 bases from J, with 14 bases between. Per germline, CDR1 SGDLS and CDR2 YYNGEE. The CDR3 is 16 residues long. The CDR3 sequence: CASSVSWGIDTGELFF. The DNA of the CDR3 is TGTGCCAGCAGCGTCTCGTGGGGGATTGACACCGGGGAGCTGTTTTTT.

The gene calls are TRBV28 and TRBJ2-7; 8 bases map to TRBD1. Germline CDR1 reads MDHEN; CDR2 reads SYDVKM. Germline trimming cut 5 bases from V and 6 bases from J; bases unmatched to any gene: 12. CDR3 length: 15 residues. The CDR3 nucleotides read TGTGCCAGCAGTCTCCCCGGACAGGGCGGTGGCGAGCAGTACTTC. Encoded protein: CASSLPGQGGGEQYF.

This clonotype was seen only a few times. The chain combines TRBV5-1 with TRBJ2-7; the D is unclear. The germline V and J ends were trimmed by 4 bases and 5 bases, with 10 bases remaining between them. From germline, CDR1 is SGHRS and CDR2 YFSETQ. The CDR3 runs 12 residues. CDR3 region: CASSDPGDEQYF. The CDR3 coding sequence is TGCGCCAGCAGCGATCCAGGTGACGAGCAGTACTTC.

This chain uses TRBV7-6 with TRBJ2-3; a possible D gene is TRBD1 (5 bases). The V end lost 6 bases, the J end lost 0 bases, and 16 bases lay between the germline ends. This CDR3 has 16 residues. Germline CDR1 SGHVS, CDR2 FNYEAQ. The CDR3 nucleotides are TGTGCCAGCAGTGAGATTCTGGGGCAGAGCACAGATACGCAGTATTTT. This gives the protein CASSEILGQSTDTQYF.

The genes are TRBV5-1 and TRBJ2-1, with D unclear. V dropped 0 bases and J dropped 2 bases, with 9 bases sitting between them. The CDR3 is made up of 15 amino acids. CDR1 is SGHRS, CDR2 YFSETQ, per germline. CDR3 region: CASSLEIAAYNEQFF. In DNA form, the CDR3 reads TGCGCCAGCAGCTTGGAAATAGCTGCCTACAATGAGCAGTTCTTC. Together with reference TRBV5-1 and TRBJ2-1, the CDR3 gives the full variable domain: KAGVTQTPRYLIKTRGQQVTLSCSPISGHRSVSWYQQTPGQGLQFLFEYFSETQRNKGNFPGRFSGRQFSNSRSEMNVSTLELGDSALYLCASSLEIAAYNEQFFGPGTRLTVL.

The chain links TRBV10-2 to TRBJ2-7; either TRBD1 or TRBD2 may supply D (6 bases each). CDR1 WSHSY and CDR2 SAAADI come from the germline V gene. The length of the CDR3 is 15 residues. V dropped 3 bases and J dropped 1 base, with 13 bases sitting between them. The CDR3 region has the DNA TGCGCCAGCAGTGACGAGGGGGGATGGTCCTACGAGCAGTACTTC. Translation gives CASSDEGGWSYEQYF.

The rearrangement uses TRBV20-1 and TRBJ2-1; 9 nucleotides agree with TRBD1. The J call may be incorrect, as the DNA end agrees better with TRBJ2-7. The CDR3 totals 16 residues. Germline loops: CDR1 DFQATT, CDR2 SNEGSKA (reference sequence). CDR3 sequence: CSAPDRGRSSYNEQYF. In DNA form, the CDR3 reads TGCAGTGCCCCGGACAGGGGAAGGAGCTCCTACAATGAGCAGTACTTC.

This clonotype appeared a few times. This chain links TRBV4-2 with TRBJ2-1, with a weak D call TRBD2 (5 bases). V dropped 1 base and J dropped 7 bases, with 14 bases sitting between them. This CDR3 contains 15 residues. Germline loops: CDR1 LGHNA, CDR2 YNFKEQ. The CDR3 DNA sequence: TGTGCCAGCAGCCAAGTTGCGGGCGCCCTAAATGAGCAGTTCTTC. Its translation: CASSQVAGALNEQFF.

This chain joins TRBV5-1 and TRBJ1-5; a weak D match, TRBD1 (5 bases). Germline CDR1 and CDR2: SGHRS and YFSETQ. V was cut by 0 bases and J by 3 bases, with 13 bases left in between. The CDR3 length is 16 residues. This CDR3 reads CASSLAGPGVNQPQHF. As DNA, the CDR3 is TGCGCCAGCAGCTTGGCGGGCCCGGGGGTCAATCAGCCCCAGCATTTT. Together with reference TRBV5-1 and TRBJ1-5, the CDR3 gives the full variable domain: KAGVTQTPRYLIKTRGQQVTLSCSPISGHRSVSWYQQTPGQGLQFLFEYFSETQRNKGNFPGRFSGRQFSNSRSEMNVSTLELGDSALYLCASSLAGPGVNQPQHFGDGTRLSIL.

This clonotype was detected a few times. This chain uses TRBV5-5 with TRBJ1-2; TRBD1 agrees at 10 bases. CDR3 length: 13 residues. Germline CDR1 is SGHKS and CDR2 is YYEKEE (reference sequence). Losses at the gene ends were 4 bases for V and 6 bases for J; bases not matched to a gene: 3. The CDR3 here is CASSPGTGDGYTF. As DNA, the CDR3 is TGTGCCAGCAGCCCGGGGACAGGGGATGGCTACACCTTC.

The V and J genes are TRBV5-1 and TRBJ2-7; 7 bases are a match to TRBD2. After removal of 0 bases from V and 0 bases from J, the junction contained 3 bases not matched to a gene. Germline CDR1 reads SGHRS; CDR2 reads YFSETQ. The length of the CDR3 is 15 residues. The CDR3 reads CASSLDGRDSYEQYF. DNA of the CDR3: TGCGCCAGCAGCTTGGATGGGAGGGACTCCTACGAGCAGTACTTC.

The chain recombines TRBV20-1 with TRBJ2-4, with D tentatively TRBD1 (5 bases). Trimming left V 3 bases short and J 0 bases short, with 12 bases between. Germline V gene data show CDR1 as DFQATT and CDR2 as SNEGSKA (reference sequence). The CDR3 totals 15 residues. The CDR3 is CSASRSGLAKNIQYF. In DNA form, the CDR3 reads TGCAGTGCTAGTCGCTCAGGGTTAGCCAAAAACATTCAGTACTTC.

A remark on this clonotype: The junction shows a germline mismatch at one end, possibly a read error. The chain combines TRBV20-1 with TRBJ2-3, with D unresolved. Germline V lookup: CDR1 DFQATT, CDR2 SNEGSKA (reference sequence). The CDR3 spans 12 residues. The CDR3: CSAGDRADTQYF. The CDR3 DNA reads TGCAGTGCTGGAGATCGGGCAGATACGCAGTATTTT.

The chain couples TRBV5-1 to TRBJ2-3, with 8 bases matching TRBD2. CDR3 length: 16 amino acids. Losses at the gene ends were 7 bases for V and 5 bases for J; bases not matched to a gene: 15. The germline V gene has CDR1 SGHRS and CDR2 YFSETQ. CDR3 sequence: CASHAGRGGPEDTQYF. DNA for the CDR3: TGCGCCAGCCACGCAGGTCGGGGGGGCCCTGAAGATACGCAGTATTTT.